One and the same sample provided the 27 T cell receptor beta chains below, sequenced in a study of cytomegalovirus exposure and HLA in healthy donors. PCR involved 60 Vbeta and 13 Jbeta primers. Sequenced by immunoSEQ multiplex PCR; TCRdb stores in-frame clones only, minus some. The top ten hold approximately 8.4% of the sample, which has roughly 120,000 clones, approximately 71% seen once. The specimen was PBMCs. The receptors here all came from a man aged 35-49 years in good health and CMV-seronegative.

The genes are TRBV29-1 and TRBJ2-3, with D unclear. The CDR3 contains 12 residues. Trimming shortened V by 2 bases and J by 5 bases, and 8 bases separated the two germline ends. Germline CDR1 SQVTM, CDR2 ANQGSEA. The CDR3 DNA reads as TGCAGCGTTGAATTTGGGCAAGATACGCAGTATTTT. Encoded protein: CSVEFGQDTQYF.

This clone occurred a few times. This chain joins TRBV4-3 and TRBJ2-1, with D maybe TRBD2 (5 bases). This CDR3 has 17 residues. The V gene's germline CDR1 is LGHNA and CDR2 YSLEER. The V end lost 1 base, the J end lost 4 bases, and 17 bases lay between the germline ends. The CDR3 region is CASSQVGLSALYNEQFF. The CDR3 nucleotides are TGCGCCAGCAGCCAAGTAGGGCTTAGCGCACTTTACAATGAGCAGTTCTTC.

The genes are TRBV5-6 and TRBJ1-1, with TRBD1 identical over 8 bases. This CDR3 has 18 residues. Germline trimming cut 6 bases from V and 1 base from J; bases unmatched to any gene: 17. Germline V gene lookup returns CDR1 SGHDT and CDR2 YYEEEE. This CDR3 is CASTTPGQGSIRNTEAFF. The DNA for the CDR3 is TGTGCCAGCACCACCCCAGGACAGGGTTCAATAAGGAACACTGAAGCTTTCTTT.

The V and J genes are TRBV5-4 and TRBJ1-2; maybe TRBD1 (5 bases). From germline, CDR1 is SGHNT and CDR2 YYREEE (reference sequence). The CDR3 sequence is 12 residues long. Trimming removed 4 bases at V and 3 bases at J, with 7 bases between. For the CDR3, the DNA is TGTGCCAGCAGCAGCAGGGACTATGGCTACACCTTC. Amino acid sequence: CASSSRDYGYTF.

A few counts support this clone. The junction does not match germline at one end; this may be a read error. The rearrangement joins TRBV11-2 to TRBJ1-1; D may be TRBD1 (6 bases). CDR3 length equals 14 residues. The germline V gene has CDR1 SGHAT and CDR2 FQNNGV. The CDR3 DNA sequence: TGTGCCAGCAGCTTCGACAGGTTGAACGCTGAAGCTTTCTTT. This gives the protein CASSFDRLNAEAFF.

This chain connects TRBV9 to TRBJ2-1; maybe TRBD2 (6 bases). From germline, CDR1 is SGDLS and CDR2 YYNGEE. V was cut by 0 bases and J by 1 base, with 11 bases left in between. This CDR3 region has 16 residues. For the CDR3, the DNA is TGTGCCAGCAGCGTAGATTTAGCGGATTCCTACAATGAGCAGTTCTTC. As protein: CASSVDLADSYNEQFF.

CDR3 protein: CASSLAGGESDTQYF. Written as DNA, the CDR3 is TGTGCCAGCAGCTTAGCGGGGGGGGAGTCAGATACGCAGTATTTT. The chain combines TRBV7-9 with TRBJ2-3; 7 nucleotides agree with TRBD2. The V gene's germline CDR1 is SEHNR and CDR2 FQNEAQ (reference sequence). V trimming: 0 bases; J trimming: 4 bases; junction bases outside the gene matches: 4. The CDR3 loop spans 15 amino acids.

This clone was observed a handful of times. The chain has TRBV10-3 and TRBJ1-3; a possible D gene is TRBD1 (5 bases). Trimming cost V 6 bases and J 0 bases, with 18 bases left between them. Per the germline V gene, CDR1 is ENHRY and CDR2 is SYGVKD. The CDR3 covers 17 residues. CDR3 DNA sequence: TGTGCCATCAGCCAAAAAAAGACAGATTACTCTGGAAACACCATATATTTT. Protein sequence: CAISQKKTDYSGNTIYF.

The rearrangement uses TRBV5-1 and TRBJ2-3, with 7 bases matching TRBD1. Germline V CDR1 and CDR2: SGHRS, YFSETQ. The CDR3 extends over 15 amino acids. The trim removed 5 bases at V and 1 base at J, leaving 7 bases unmatched. The CDR3 DNA reads TGCGCCAGCAGGGAAGAGGGGGCTCGCACAGATACGCAGTATTTT. Protein: CASREEGARTDTQYF. Variable domain in full (rest from reference TRBV5-1 and TRBJ2-3): KAGVTQTPRYLIKTRGQQVTLSCSPISGHRSVSWYQQTPGQGLQFLFEYFSETQRNKGNFPGRFSGRQFSNSRSEMNVSTLELGDSALYLCASREEGARTDTQYFGPGTRLTVL.

The chain carries TRBV6-6 and TRBJ2-1; TRBD2 is a possible D gene (5 bases). CDR3 length: 14 amino acids. Germline V gene sequence: CDR1 MNHNY, CDR2 SVGAGI (reference sequence). V was pared by 7 bases and J by 8 bases, with 18 bases between. The CDR3 DNA follows: TGTGCCAGCATTCCGATGGCCGGGCGGGATGAGCAGTTCTTC. Translating it yields CASIPMAGRDEQFF.

This clone was detected only once. The V call is TRBV6-5, the J call TRBJ2-1, with 7 bases lining up with TRBD2. The ends lost 0 bases at V and 9 bases at J; junction bases unmatched: 5. Germline loops: CDR1 MNHEY, CDR2 SVGAGI. The CDR3 totals 14 residues. CDR3 sequence: CASSYSTSRREQFF. CDR3 coding DNA: TGTGCCAGCAGTTACTCGACTAGCCGTCGTGAGCAGTTCTTC.

CDR3 nucleotides: TGTGCCAGCAGCGGGACTAGCGGGGGGCTGGGCGGTACGCAGTATTTT. It specifies CASSGTSGGLGGTQYF. The rearrangement uses TRBV5-4 and TRBJ2-3; TRBD2 matches 15 bases. The J segment lost 8 bases and the V segment lost 4 bases, leaving 8 bases of the junction unmatched. The CDR3 has 16 amino acids. Germline values: CDR1 SGHNT, CDR2 YYREEE (reference sequence).

The chain links TRBV9 to TRBJ2-7, with D maybe TRBD2 (5 bases). CDR1 is SGDLS, CDR2 YYNGEE, per germline. This CDR3 spans 16 amino acids. V lost 5 bases and J 2 bases, leaving 20 bases between the germline ends. DNA for the CDR3: TGTGCCAGCAGTGACCGGGATGAAGGGCATCCCTACGAGCAGTACTTC. Amino acids: CASSDRDEGHPYEQYF.

The rearrangement uses TRBV6-1 and TRBJ1-4; a weak D match, TRBD1 (6 bases). The V gene lost 7 bases and the J gene lost 9 bases, with 9 bases spanning the gap. Germline CDR1 is MNHNS and CDR2 is SASEGT. The CDR3 loop spans 11 amino acids. The CDR3 reads CASMQGKKLFF. The CDR3 DNA follows: TGTGCCAGCATGCAGGGGAAAAAACTGTTTTTT.

The V call is TRBV29-1, the J call TRBJ2-1; 11 bases map to TRBD2. Germline trimming cut 5 bases from V and 8 bases from J; bases unmatched to any gene: 5. The CDR3 sequence is 13 residues long. CDR1 is SQVTM and CDR2 is ANQGSEA in the germline V gene. The CDR3 here is CSVPSGGTYEQFF. The CDR3 DNA follows: TGCAGCGTTCCTAGCGGGGGGACGTATGAGCAGTTCTTC.

The CDR3 protein is CASSPTWGTGTGNTIYF. The CDR3 bases are TGTGCCAGTAGTCCCACGTGGGGGACAGGGACTGGAAACACCATATATTTT. The chain uses TRBV19 and TRBJ1-3, with 9 nucleotides matching TRBD1. V lost 5 bases and J lost 2; bases outside the gene matches: 10. The CDR3 covers 17 residues. The germline V gene encodes CDR1 LNHDA and CDR2 SQIVND (reference sequence).

The chain uses TRBV6-5 and TRBJ2-7; D possibly corresponds to TRBD1 (6 bases). This CDR3 comprises 14 residues. The V gene's germline CDR1 is MNHEY and CDR2 SVGAGI. V lost 8 bases and J lost 0, with 14 bases in between. CDR3 bases: TGTGCCAGCCAGGCTACAGGGAGCTCCTACGAGCAGTACTTC. As protein: CASQATGSSYEQYF.

The gene calls are TRBV4-3 and TRBJ2-7; D remains unclear. Germline CDR1 LGHNA, CDR2 YSLEER. V lost 1 base and J lost 6, with 10 bases in between. The length of the CDR3 is 13 residues. The CDR3 sequence is CASSQVKASEQYF. In DNA form, the CDR3 reads TGCGCCAGCAGCCAAGTTAAAGCAAGCGAGCAGTACTTC.

The chain employs TRBV6-5 and TRBJ1-5; no clear D gene. V was clipped by 2 bases and J by 9 bases, with 14 bases between them. In germline, CDR1 is MNHEY, CDR2 SVGAGI. The CDR3 contains 14 residues. DNA for the CDR3: TGTGCCAGCAGTTACCGACACCCCGCGCGGCCCCAGCATTTT. Amino acids: CASSYRHPARPQHF.

This clone was counted a single time. V usage is TRBV9 and J usage is TRBJ1-2; TRBD1 is a possible D gene (6 bases). The germline V and J ends were trimmed by 0 bases and 3 bases, with 6 bases remaining between them. Germline V gene lookup returns CDR1 SGDLS and CDR2 YYNGEE. The CDR3 covers 13 residues. The CDR3 region has the DNA TGTGCCAGCAGCGTAGGGACAGACTATGGCTACACCTTC. Protein product: CASSVGTDYGYTF. The variable domain in full, completed from reference TRBV9 and TRBJ1-2, reads DSGVTQTPKHLITATGQRVTLRCSPRSGDLSVYWYQQSLDQGLQFLIQYYNGEERAKGNILERFSAQQFPDLHSELNLSSLELGDSALYFCASSVGTDYGYTFGSGTRLTVV.

This chain connects TRBV7-2 to TRBJ1-5; perhaps TRBD1 as D (5 bases). Trimming stripped 1 base from V and 3 bases from J, with 7 bases between. The CDR3 contains 14 residues. Germline values: CDR1 SGHTA, CDR2 FQGNSA. The CDR3 loop is CASSLGDFNQPQHF. CDR3 nucleotides: TGTGCCAGCAGCTTAGGGGACTTCAATCAGCCCCAGCATTTT.

The chain joins TRBV4-3 to TRBJ2-1; 14 bases line up with TRBD2. The trim removed 1 base at V and 9 bases at J, leaving 5 bases unmatched. Germline loops: CDR1 LGHNA, CDR2 YSLEER. The length of the CDR3 is 16 residues. For the CDR3, the DNA is TGCGCCAGCAGCCAAGGACTAGCGGGGGGGCCATTTGAGCAGTTCTTC. Protein sequence: CASSQGLAGGPFEQFF.

V gene TRBV5-1 combines with J gene TRBJ2-2, with D perhaps matching TRBD1 (5 bases). The germline V gene encodes CDR1 SGHRS and CDR2 YFSETQ. The CDR3 is made up of 15 amino acids. The V and J ends lost 5 bases and 0 bases respectively, with 11 bases between them. The CDR3 protein is CASRPQGANTGELFF. The CDR3 nucleotides read TGCGCCAGCAGACCCCAGGGCGCGAACACCGGGGAGCTGTTTTTT.

This chain uses TRBV4-1 with TRBJ2-7; maybe TRBD1 (7 bases). Trimming removed 4 bases from V and 4 bases from J, with 11 bases in between. This CDR3 has 13 amino acids. Germline values: CDR1 MGHRA, CDR2 YSYEKL. CDR3 DNA: TGCGCCAGCAGCCGACAGGGAGGTTACGAGCAGTACTTC. Protein: CASSRQGGYEQYF.

This chain joins TRBV9 and TRBJ2-5; 16 nucleotides match TRBD2. Germline V gene lookup returns CDR1 SGDLS and CDR2 YYNGEE. This CDR3 region has 17 residues. V was pared by 4 bases and J by 4 bases, with 7 bases of the junction left unmatched. The DNA for the CDR3 is TGTGCCAGCAGCCCAGGGACTAGCGGGGGGGTGGGAGAGACCCAGTACTTC. Its translation is CASSPGTSGGVGETQYF.

The V call is TRBV7-2, the J call TRBJ2-5; TRBD1 matches 8 bases. This CDR3 spans 14 amino acids. V shed 3 bases, J shed 5 bases, and the junction held 5 bases outside the gene matches. Germline V gene sequence: CDR1 SGHTA, CDR2 FQGNSA. The CDR3 region has the DNA TGTGCCAGCAGCTTTGACAGGGGCGGGGAGACCCAGTACTTC. This translates into CASSFDRGGETQYF.

V gene TRBV21-1 combines with J gene TRBJ2-2; TRBD2 is the table's D call and was not checked against the DNA. TRBV21-1 is a recognized pseudogene. There are 14 residues in the CDR3. The CDR3 region is CASLDRGGTGELFF. CDR3 nucleotides: TGTGCCAGCCTCGACCGCGGGGGGACCGGGGAGCTGTTTTTT.